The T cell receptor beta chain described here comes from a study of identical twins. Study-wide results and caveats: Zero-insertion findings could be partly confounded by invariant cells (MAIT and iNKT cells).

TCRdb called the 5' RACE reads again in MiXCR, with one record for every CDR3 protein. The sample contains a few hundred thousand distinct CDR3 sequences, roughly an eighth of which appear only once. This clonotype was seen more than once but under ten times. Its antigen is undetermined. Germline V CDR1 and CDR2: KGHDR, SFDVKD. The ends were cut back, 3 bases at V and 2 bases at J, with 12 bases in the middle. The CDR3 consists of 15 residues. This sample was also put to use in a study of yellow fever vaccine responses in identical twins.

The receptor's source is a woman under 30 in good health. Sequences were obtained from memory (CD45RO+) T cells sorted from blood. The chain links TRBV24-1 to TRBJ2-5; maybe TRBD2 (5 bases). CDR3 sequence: CATSDPGPGQETQYF. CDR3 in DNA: TGTGCCACCAGTGATCCCGGACCGGGGCAAGAGACCCAGTACTTC.